This entry lists 7 T cell receptor beta chains sequenced from one sample in a study of T-cell reconstitution after alpha-beta-depleted transplantation in children. Unique molecular identifiers were used in preparing the TCRbeta library. TCRdb fed the PCR reads into MiXCR, producing one record per CDR3 protein. The table lists over 550,000 distinct CDR3 sequences, about 10% of them singletons. Sequencing used PBMCs from the stem cell graft donor, obtained from the stem cell graft. The receptors shown here come from a human donor who donated a stem cell graft to a child with acute myeloid leukemia.

This clonotype appeared a few times. The chain combines TRBV27 with TRBJ2-5; 7 bases are a match to TRBD1. With 6 bases clipped from V and 5 bases from J, the junction kept 6 bases outside the gene matches. CDR1 is MNHEY and CDR2 is SMNVEV in the germline V gene (reference sequence). The CDR3 sequence is 13 residues long. This chain's CDR3 is CASRLRGRETQYF. The CDR3 bases are TGTGCCAGCAGGCTAAGGGGGCGGGAGACCCAGTACTTC.

This clonotype was seen at least ten times. This chain uses TRBV20-1 with TRBJ1-5; the D gene is possibly TRBD1 (6 bases). V was shortened by 3 bases and J by 2 bases, with 11 bases between the two germline ends. The CDR3 is 14 residues long. Germline CDR1 and CDR2: DFQATT and SNEGSKA (reference sequence). This CDR3 reads CSASQGTGNQPQHF. The CDR3 nucleotides are TGCAGTGCTAGTCAGGGGACTGGCAATCAGCCCCAGCATTTT.

The CDR3 nucleotides are TGTGCCAGCTCCCTGGAGCGGGAGGGTAACAAAGAGACCCAGTACTTC. Its protein is CASSLEREGNKETQYF. The chain recombines TRBV18 with TRBJ2-5, with 10 positions matching TRBD2. With 6 bases clipped from V and 3 bases from J, the junction kept 10 bases outside the gene matches. The CDR3 sequence is 16 residues long. CDR1 and CDR2 (germline): KGHSH, LQKENI.

This clonotype was seen a few times. The DNA for the CDR3 is TGTGCCAGCAGTTTACACCACGAGGGCGAGCAGTACTTC. Translating gives CASSLHHEGEQYF. This chain uses TRBV28 with TRBJ2-7; D possibly corresponds to TRBD2 (5 bases). V was pared by 2 bases and J by 6 bases, with 11 bases between. The CDR3 runs 13 residues. CDR1 and CDR2 from the germline V gene are MDHEN and SYDVKM.

The gene calls are TRBV29-1 and TRBJ1-1; perhaps TRBD1 as D (5 bases). Per the germline V gene, CDR1 is SQVTM and CDR2 is ANQGSEA. This CDR3 comprises 13 residues. Trimming removed 7 bases at V and 0 bases at J, with 12 bases between. The CDR3 here is CSGGGRVNTEAFF. The CDR3 nucleotides are TGCAGCGGGGGGGGACGGGTGAACACTGAAGCTTTCTTT.

The V and J genes are TRBV20-1 and TRBJ2-7, with D perhaps assigned TRBD1 or TRBD2 (5 bases each). V was pared by 5 bases and J by 6 bases, with 14 bases between. Germline loops: CDR1 DFQATT, CDR2 SNEGSKA (reference sequence). The CDR3 spans 12 residues. CDR3 residues: CSADGTQPEQYF. In nucleotides, the CDR3 is TGCAGTGCTGACGGGACCCAGCCCGAGCAGTACTTC.

The table lists this clonotype with many counts. V gene TRBV7-2 combines with J gene TRBJ1-4, with 8 bases aligning to TRBD1. J was trimmed by 5 bases and V by 3 bases; bases with no gene match: 5. Germline V gene sequence: CDR1 SGHTA, CDR2 FQGNSA. The CDR3 covers 15 residues. The CDR3 reads CASSLAGTGNEKLFF. CDR3 nucleotides: TGTGCCAGCAGCTTGGCCGGGACAGGAAATGAAAAACTGTTTTTT.